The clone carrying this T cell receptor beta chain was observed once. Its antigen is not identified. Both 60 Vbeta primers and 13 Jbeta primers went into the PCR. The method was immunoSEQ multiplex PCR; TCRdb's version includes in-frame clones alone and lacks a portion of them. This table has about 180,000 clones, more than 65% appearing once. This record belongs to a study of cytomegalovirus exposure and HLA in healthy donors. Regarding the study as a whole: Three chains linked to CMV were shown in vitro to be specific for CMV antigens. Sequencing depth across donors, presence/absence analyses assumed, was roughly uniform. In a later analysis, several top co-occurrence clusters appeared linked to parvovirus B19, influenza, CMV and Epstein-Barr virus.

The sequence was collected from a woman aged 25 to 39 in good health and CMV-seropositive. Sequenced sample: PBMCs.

The CDR3 DNA is TGTGCCAGCAGTCTAGGATACGACCTTAGGTCACCCCTCCACTTT. It encodes CASSLGYDLRSPLHF. This chain joins TRBV25-1 and TRBJ1-6; D gene ambiguous. The CDR3 contains 15 residues. Trimming shortened V by 5 bases and J by 10 bases, and 18 bases separated the two germline ends. Germline V lookup: CDR1 MGHDK, CDR2 SYGVNS. Together with reference TRBV25-1 and TRBJ1-6, the CDR3 gives the full variable domain: EADIYQTPRYLVIGTGKKITLECSQTMGHDKMYWYQQDPGMELHLIHYSYGVNSTEKGDLSSESTVSRIRTEHFPLTLESARPSHTSQYLCASSLGYDLRSPLHFGNGTRLTVT.